A single sample gave rise to the 20 T cell receptor beta chains below, sequenced in a study of cytomegalovirus exposure and HLA in healthy donors. The PCR employed 60 Vbeta primers together with 13 Jbeta primers. Clones were sequenced by immunoSEQ multiplex PCR, and TCRdb holds only the in-frame ones, with some missing. The sample yields under 90,000 clones, about 70% seen once. The specimen was PBMCs. The receptor set was obtained from a man aged 40-55 years in good health and CMV-seropositive.

The chain has TRBV6-1 and TRBJ1-1; 8 bases fit TRBD1. Germline CDR1 is MNHNS and CDR2 is SASEGT. This CDR3 spans 13 amino acids. V lost 6 bases, J lost 6 bases, and 6 bases stayed unmatched. The CDR3 here is CASREDREAEAFF. In DNA, the CDR3 is TGTGCCAGCAGAGAGGACAGGGAGGCTGAAGCTTTCTTT.

This clone occurred a few times. V usage is TRBV6-1 and J usage is TRBJ1-5, with 8 bases that match TRBD1. The V gene end was trimmed by 3 bases and the J gene end by 2 bases; junction bases not matched to a gene: 6. Germline lookup yields CDR1 MNHNS and CDR2 SASEGT. This CDR3 has 16 amino acids. The CDR3 is CASSEMAGGGNQPQHF. As DNA, the CDR3 is TGTGCCAGCAGTGAGATGGCAGGGGGCGGCAATCAGCCCCAGCATTTT.

The rearrangement links TRBV5-6 to TRBJ2-1; D unclear. Trimming took off 1 base at V and 8 bases at J, with 10 bases between the two ends. CDR1 is SGHDT, CDR2 YYEEEE, per germline. This CDR3 has 13 amino acids. Here the CDR3 DNA reads TGTGCCAGCAGCTTGTTTCAGGCCGATGAGCAGTTCTTC. Translating it yields CASSLFQADEQFF.

The chain recombines TRBV5-6 with TRBJ2-1, with 10 nucleotides matching TRBD1. V lost 4 bases and J lost 2; bases outside the gene matches: 6. The V gene's germline CDR1 is SGHDT and CDR2 YYEEEE. The CDR3 totals 16 residues. The DNA of the CDR3 is TGTGCCAGCAGCCTTTCCGGGACAGGGGCCTACAATGAGCAGTTCTTC. It is translated as CASSLSGTGAYNEQFF. Based on the CDR3 plus reference TRBV5-6 and TRBJ2-1, the full variable domain is DAGVTQSPTHLIKTRGQQVTLRCSPKSGHDTVSWYQQALGQGPQFIFQYYEEEERQRGNFPDRFSGHQFPNYSSELNVNALLLGDSALYLCASSLSGTGAYNEQFFGPGTRLTVL.

CDR3 region: CASSLWDRSNTEAFF. The DNA of the CDR3 is TGTGCCAGCAGCCTTTGGGACAGGTCGAACACTGAAGCTTTCTTT. This chain connects TRBV7-8 to TRBJ1-1; 8 bases are shared with TRBD1. V dropped 5 bases and J dropped 1; count of bases not matched to a gene: 6. This CDR3 comprises 15 residues. Germline V gene sequence: CDR1 SGHVS, CDR2 FQNEAQ.

The rearrangement joins TRBV29-1 to TRBJ1-1; D is perhaps TRBD1 (6 bases). This CDR3 spans 14 amino acids. V dropped 7 bases and J dropped 1 base, with 16 bases sitting between them. Germline V gene lookup returns CDR1 SQVTM and CDR2 ANQGSEA. CDR3: CSAPTGTTNTEAFF. CDR3 sequence (DNA): TGCAGCGCTCCTACAGGGACCACGAACACTGAAGCTTTCTTT. Using reference TRBV29-1 and TRBJ1-1 for the parts outside the CDR3, the full variable domain is SAVISQKPSRDICQRGTSLTIQCQVDSQVTMMFWYRQQPGQSLTLIATANQGSEATYESGFVIDKFPISRPNLTFSTLTVSNMSPEDSSIYLCSAPTGTTNTEAFFGQGTRLTVV.

This clone was seen a handful of times. The chain employs TRBV7-2 and TRBJ2-1; possible D gene TRBD2, 6 bases. The V and J ends lost 2 bases and 11 bases respectively, with 19 bases between them. The germline V gene has CDR1 SGHTA and CDR2 FQGNSA. This CDR3 has 15 amino acids. The CDR3 loop reads CASSLSRGRVGQQFF. Written as DNA, the CDR3 is TGTGCCAGCAGCTTATCGCGGGGCAGGGTCGGTCAGCAGTTCTTC.

V is TRBV5-1 and J is TRBJ1-6; the D is unclear. This CDR3 is built from 15 residues. The germline gives CDR1 SGHRS, CDR2 YFSETQ. Deletions cut 0 bases from V and 9 bases from J, with 13 bases between. DNA of the CDR3: TGCGCCAGCAGCTTGGAGGATGGGAGAAGTTCACCCCTCCACTTT. Translating it yields CASSLEDGRSSPLHF.

The V and J genes are TRBV18 and TRBJ2-7; D might be TRBD2 (5 bases). V was trimmed by 3 bases and J by 5 bases, leaving 11 bases between them. There are 13 residues in the CDR3. The germline V gene has CDR1 KGHSH and CDR2 LQKENI. DNA for the CDR3: TGTGCCAGCTCACCGCGAGGGAGTGACGAGCAGTACTTC. This encodes CASSPRGSDEQYF.

This clone was seen only a few times. The J gene is TRBJ2-7, the V gene TRBV6-1; perhaps TRBD2 as D (6 bases). The CDR3 covers 16 residues. V was pared by 4 bases and J by 0 bases, with 16 bases between. Germline V gene data show CDR1 as MNHNS and CDR2 as SASEGT. CDR3 amino acids: CASSGGWRRVSYEQYF. The DNA of the CDR3 is TGTGCCAGCAGTGGGGGTTGGCGGAGGGTCTCCTACGAGCAGTACTTC.

For this clone: A much larger clone differs by one base, so this may be a read error. The rearrangement uses TRBV6-1 and TRBJ2-7, with D possibly matching TRBD1 (6 bases). The CDR3 totals 13 residues. Trimming took off 6 bases at V and 3 bases at J, with 12 bases between the two ends. The V gene's germline CDR1 is MNHNS and CDR2 SASEGT. CDR3 protein: CASSSRGFYEQYF. CDR3 DNA sequence: TGTGCCAGCAGCAGCAGGGGCTTCTACGAGCAGTACTTC.

DNA for the CDR3: TGTGCCAGCAGTTTAGGGGGGACAGGTCGAAGAGGCTACACCTTC. Residues: CASSLGGTGRRGYTF. V and J are TRBV28 and TRBJ1-2; 8 bases are a match to TRBD1. CDR1 is MDHEN and CDR2 is SYDVKM in the germline V gene. This CDR3 region has 15 residues. Trimming cost V 2 bases and J 8 bases; bases outside gene matches: 10.

This clone has only a few counts. This rearrangement joins TRBV2 to TRBJ2-6; tentative D call: TRBD2 (7 bases). The CDR3 is made up of 14 amino acids. Germline V gene data show CDR1 as SNHLY and CDR2 as FYNNEI. V was clipped by 6 bases and J by 3 bases, with 9 bases between them. DNA for the CDR3: TGTGCCAGCAGCGGGGGGCTTGGGGCCAACGTCCTGACTTTC. Translated, it gives CASSGGLGANVLTF. The full variable domain, with the rest looked up from reference TRBV2 and TRBJ2-6, is EPEVTQTPSHQVTQMGQEVILRCVPISNHLYFYWYRQILGQKVEFLVSFYNNEISEKSEIFDDQFSVERPDGSNFTLKIRSTKLEDSAMYFCASSGGLGANVLTFGAGSRLTVL.

The chain is built from TRBV25-1 and TRBJ2-5, with a tentative D call TRBD1 (7 bases). Trimming took 8 bases from V and 0 from J, leaving 22 bases between them. The CDR3 has 17 residues. From germline, CDR1 is MGHDK and CDR2 SYGVNS. The DNA for the CDR3 is TGTGCCAGCGGCCACCTCCAGGGGGGCTCCTACCAAGAGACCCAGTACTTC. This gives the protein CASGHLQGGSYQETQYF.

The J gene is TRBJ1-2, the V gene TRBV11-2; D uncertain. CDR3 length: 15 amino acids. The germline V gene encodes CDR1 SGHAT and CDR2 FQNNGV. Trimming took off 6 bases at V and 2 bases at J, with 16 bases between the two ends. The CDR3 sequence is CASSSPPGLNYGYTF. CDR3 nucleotide sequence: TGTGCCAGCAGTTCGCCACCAGGTCTGAACTATGGCTACACCTTC.

This chain joins TRBV19 and TRBJ1-2; TRBD1 matches at 7 bases. The V gene end was trimmed by 7 bases and the J gene end by 4 bases; junction bases not matched to a gene: 6. From germline, CDR1 is LNHDA and CDR2 SQIVND (reference sequence). CDR3 length: 13 amino acids. The CDR3: CASTPTGSYGYTF. The CDR3 nucleotides read TGTGCCAGTACCCCGACAGGGAGCTATGGCTACACCTTC.

In nucleotides, the CDR3 is TGTGCCAGCAGCTTAAGGGCGACAGGGACTTGGAACACTGAAGCTTTCTTT. Amino acid sequence: CASSLRATGTWNTEAFF. This chain connects TRBV7-8 to TRBJ1-1; 7 nucleotides agree with TRBD1. J gave up 1 base and V 2 bases, and 10 bases lay outside the gene matches. The CDR3 covers 17 residues. From germline, CDR1 is SGHVS and CDR2 FQNEAQ. Looking up the rest from reference TRBV7-8 and TRBJ1-1 gives the full variable domain: GAGVSQSPRYKVAKRGQDVALRCDPISGHVSLFWYQQALGQGPEFLTYFQNEAQLDKSGLPSDRFFAERPEGSVSTLKIQRTQQEDSAVYLCASSLRATGTWNTEAFFGQGTRLTVV.

The CDR3 sequence is CASRPTWEPGGQPQHF. The CDR3 DNA reads TGCGCCAGCAGACCAACGTGGGAGCCAGGAGGGCAGCCCCAGCATTTT. This chain uses TRBV4-3 with TRBJ1-5; D call uncertain. The CDR3 contains 16 residues. Germline values: CDR1 LGHNA, CDR2 YSLEER. V lost 6 bases, J lost 7 bases, and 22 bases lay in between.

This clone was detected a few times. The V gene is TRBV5-1, the J gene TRBJ1-4; 8 positions match TRBD1. The V gene's germline CDR1 is SGHRS and CDR2 YFSETQ. The CDR3 has 15 amino acids. Unmatched junction bases numbered 7, after V lost 2 bases and J lost 7 bases. CDR3 DNA sequence: TGCGCCAGCAGCTTTACAGGGGGGGAAGTTGAAAAACTGTTTTTT. It translates to CASSFTGGEVEKLFF.

This clone has just one count. This rearrangement joins TRBV28 to TRBJ2-7, with D perhaps matching TRBD1 (8 bases). Germline-derived CDR1 and CDR2 are MDHEN and SYDVKM. V was pared by 2 bases and J by 4 bases, with 18 bases between. The CDR3 extends over 16 amino acids. The CDR3 nucleotides are TGTGCCAGCAGTTTACCCGGCAGGGGGCGGGGGTACGAGCAGTACTTC. Translated: CASSLPGRGRGYEQYF.